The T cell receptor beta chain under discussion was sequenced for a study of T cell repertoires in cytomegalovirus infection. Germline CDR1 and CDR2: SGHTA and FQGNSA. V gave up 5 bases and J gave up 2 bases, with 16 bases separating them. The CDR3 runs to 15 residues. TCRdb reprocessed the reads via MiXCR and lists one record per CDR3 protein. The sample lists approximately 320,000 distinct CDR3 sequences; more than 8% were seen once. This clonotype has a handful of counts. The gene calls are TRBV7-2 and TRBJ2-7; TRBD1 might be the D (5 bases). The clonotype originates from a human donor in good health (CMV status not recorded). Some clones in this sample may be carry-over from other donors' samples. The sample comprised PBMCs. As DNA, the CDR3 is TGTGCCAGCAGCCCAAGGGGCTATAATACCTACGAGCAGTACTTC. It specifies CASSPRGYNTYEQYF.